The 12 T cell receptor beta chains below were found in one sample sequenced in a study of T-cell memory formation after mild COVID-19. MiXCR, run by TCRdb on the 5' RACE reads, gives a single entry per CDR3 protein. This table has 170,000 or so distinct CDR3 sequences, about 22% appearing once. Sequencing was done on a sample of PBMCs or a T cell subset sorted from them (not recorded which). These receptors all come from an adult woman who had mild COVID-19 (a few samples of this study predate the infection). Cell type and time point are not known.

The V gene is TRBV20-1, the J gene TRBJ2-7; D ambiguous. Germline V gene data show CDR1 as DFQATT and CDR2 as SNEGSKA (reference sequence). This CDR3 is 15 amino acids long. V lost 1 base, J lost 2 bases, and 15 bases lay in between. The CDR3 loop is CSARAVEESTYEQYF. The DNA of the CDR3 is TGCAGTGCTAGAGCCGTAGAGGAGTCGACCTACGAGCAGTACTTC.

This clonotype was detected a few times. The chain uses TRBV4-1 and TRBJ2-6; D is unresolved. Germline assignment: CDR1 MGHRA and CDR2 YSYEKL. CDR3 length: 17 amino acids. The V end was cut by 1 base, the J end by 0 bases, with 10 bases between. This CDR3 is CASSQGGLSSGANVLTF. DNA of the CDR3: TGCGCCAGCAGCCAAGGGGGTCTCAGCTCTGGGGCCAACGTCCTGACTTTC.

This clonotype was recorded at least ten times. The gene calls are TRBV7-9 and TRBJ2-7; the match to TRBD1 covers 9 bases. Germline V CDR1 and CDR2: SEHNR, FQNEAQ (reference sequence). The junction had 4 bases not matched to a gene; V was cut back by 5 bases and J by 2 bases. This CDR3 has 14 residues. CDR3 amino acids: CASSRWDRAYEQYF. DNA of the CDR3: TGTGCCAGCAGCCGCTGGGACAGGGCCTACGAGCAGTACTTC.

The CDR3 loop is CASSLERRGLGGANVLTF. DNA of the CDR3: TGTGCCAGCAGCTTAGAACGGCGGGGGCTGGGTGGGGCCAACGTCCTGACTTTC. The V gene is TRBV7-8, the J gene TRBJ2-6; a possible D gene is TRBD2 (7 bases). The V end was cut by 1 base, the J end by 3 bases, with 16 bases between. The germline V gene encodes CDR1 SGHVS and CDR2 FQNEAQ. This CDR3 spans 18 amino acids.

The chain carries TRBV6-1 and TRBJ2-7, with D possibly being TRBD2 (7 bases). The V end was cut by 2 bases, the J end by 4 bases, with 15 bases between. This CDR3 comprises 15 residues. In germline, CDR1 is MNHNS, CDR2 SASEGT. The CDR3, as DNA: TGTGCCAGCAGTGAATGGGGGGGGCTGGGATACGAGCAGTACTTC. Translated, it gives CASSEWGGLGYEQYF.

This clonotype was recorded a few times. V is TRBV15 and J is TRBJ2-1; D gene unclear. This CDR3 comprises 16 residues. Germline V gene sequence: CDR1 LNHNV, CDR2 YYDKDF (reference sequence). V gave up 0 bases and J gave up 2 bases, with 11 bases separating them. Written as DNA, the CDR3 is TGTGCCACCAGCAGAGATAGGCCTAGGACCTACAATGAGCAGTTCTTC. As protein: CATSRDRPRTYNEQFF.

The chain combines TRBV6-6 with TRBJ2-1; 10 nucleotides align to TRBD2. CDR1 is MNHNY, CDR2 SVGAGI, per germline (reference sequence). Losses at the gene ends were 8 bases for V and 8 bases for J; bases not matched to a gene: 21. The CDR3 covers 18 residues. CDR3 sequence (DNA): TGTGCCAGCTCTCACGGTTGGGTAGCGGGAGGTGTGGCCGATGAGCAGTTCTTC. It yields the protein CASSHGWVAGGVADEQFF.

The V and J genes are TRBV5-1 and TRBJ2-3, with TRBD2 matching over 9 bases. There are 16 residues in the CDR3. Germline V lookup: CDR1 SGHRS, CDR2 YFSETQ. V shed 6 bases, J shed 2 bases, and the junction held 10 bases outside the gene matches. CDR3 residues: CASTRAGGRDTDTQYF. CDR3 bases: TGCGCCAGCACGAGGGCGGGGGGGAGAGACACAGATACGCAGTATTTT.

This clonotype has just a few counts. V and J are TRBV5-1 and TRBJ1-1, with D perhaps matching TRBD1 (6 bases). The CDR3 has 14 residues. The germline V gene has CDR1 SGHRS and CDR2 YFSETQ. With 4 bases removed from V and 5 bases from J, the gap between germline ends came to 15 bases. The CDR3: CASSLGAGQTEAFF. CDR3 nucleotide sequence: TGCGCCAGCAGCCTGGGGGCAGGGCAGACTGAAGCTTTCTTT. The full variable domain, with the rest looked up from reference TRBV5-1 and TRBJ1-1, is KAGVTQTPRYLIKTRGQQVTLSCSPISGHRSVSWYQQTPGQGLQFLFEYFSETQRNKGNFPGRFSGRQFSNSRSEMNVSTLELGDSALYLCASSLGAGQTEAFFGQGTRLTVV.

This clonotype turned up a few times. The J gene is TRBJ2-1, the V gene TRBV5-1, with TRBD2 matching 11 bases. After removal of 4 bases from V and 2 bases from J, the junction contained 8 bases not matched to a gene. This CDR3 has 17 residues. Germline V lookup: CDR1 SGHRS, CDR2 YFSETQ. The CDR3 DNA sequence: TGCGCCAGCAGCCCCCGGGTAGCGGGAGGGGCCTACAATGAGCAGTTCTTC. Its translation is CASSPRVAGGAYNEQFF. The full variable domain, its missing parts supplied by reference TRBV5-1 and TRBJ2-1, is KAGVTQTPRYLIKTRGQQVTLSCSPISGHRSVSWYQQTPGQGLQFLFEYFSETQRNKGNFPGRFSGRQFSNSRSEMNVSTLELGDSALYLCASSPRVAGGAYNEQFFGPGTRLTVL.

This clonotype has just a few counts. The chain has TRBV2 and TRBJ2-5; TRBD1 matches 10 bases. Germline assignment: CDR1 SNHLY and CDR2 FYNNEI. Losses at the gene ends were 7 bases for V and 4 bases for J; bases not matched to a gene: 9. The CDR3 is 15 residues long. Here the CDR3 reads CASKRDRGRGETQYF. The CDR3 coding sequence is TGTGCCAGCAAGAGGGACAGGGGTCGGGGAGAGACCCAGTACTTC.

The J gene is TRBJ1-2, the V gene TRBV12-3 or TRBV12-4, with 7 bases lining up with TRBD1. The CDR3 has 14 residues. V shed 5 bases and J 4 bases; nucleotides not matched to a gene: 7. In nucleotides, the CDR3 is TGTGCCAGCAGTGACAGGGTAACGGGCTATGGCTACACCTTC. Its protein product is CASSDRVTGYGYTF.